The 26 T cell receptor beta chains reported below all come from one sample, sequenced in a study of cytomegalovirus exposure and HLA in healthy donors. Using immunoSEQ multiplex PCR, the repertoire was profiled, and TCRdb retains in-frame clones only, with some absent. The data hold about 56,000 clones, with 90% to 95% observed a single time. Sequenced material: PBMCs. These TCRs come from a man aged 18 to 35 in good health and CMV-seronegative.

The chain carries TRBV27 and TRBJ1-1; D is unresolved. The CDR3 extends over 13 amino acids. The germline gives CDR1 MNHEY, CDR2 SMNVEV (reference sequence). With 5 bases removed from V and 0 bases from J, the gap between germline ends came to 7 bases. Here the CDR3 reads CASSHTVNTEAFF. The CDR3 bases are TGTGCCAGCAGTCACACAGTGAACACTGAAGCTTTCTTT.

The chain has TRBV6-5 and TRBJ2-3, with TRBD1 as a possible D gene (6 bases). The germline gives CDR1 MNHEY, CDR2 SVGAGI. The CDR3 runs to 12 residues. The germline V and J ends were trimmed by 8 bases and 6 bases, with 12 bases remaining between them. The CDR3 here is CASSEGVDTQYF. CDR3 bases: TGTGCCAGCTCAGAGGGGGTTGATACGCAGTATTTT.

V usage is TRBV13 and J usage is TRBJ2-7, with 10 bases lining up with TRBD2. V trimming: 7 bases; J trimming: 6 bases; junction bases outside the gene matches: 9. Germline V gene data show CDR1 as PRHDT and CDR2 as FYEKMQ (reference sequence). The CDR3 runs 14 residues. The CDR3 reads CASTGSGRAAEQYF. DNA of the CDR3: TGTGCCAGCACAGGGAGCGGGAGGGCCGCCGAGCAGTACTTC.

The V call is TRBV19, the J call TRBJ2-1; 7 nucleotides agree with TRBD1. The V gene end was trimmed by 5 bases and the J gene end by 1 base; junction bases not matched to a gene: 5. CDR1 is LNHDA, CDR2 SQIVND, per germline (reference sequence). The CDR3 contains 15 residues. The CDR3 protein is CASSSSGGSYNEQFF. The CDR3 DNA reads as TGTGCCAGTAGTTCCTCAGGGGGTTCCTACAATGAGCAGTTCTTC. The full variable domain, its missing parts supplied by reference TRBV19 and TRBJ2-1, is DGGITQSPKYLFRKEGQNVTLSCEQNLNHDAMYWYRQDPGQGLRLIYYSQIVNDFQKGDIAEGYSVSREKKESFPLTVTSAQKNPTAFYLCASSSSGGSYNEQFFGPGTRLTVL.

The rearrangement joins TRBV5-1 to TRBJ2-7, with 12 bases that match TRBD1. J was trimmed by 2 bases and V by 4 bases; bases with no gene match: 16. This CDR3 is 19 amino acids long. Per germline, CDR1 SGHRS and CDR2 YFSETQ. CDR3 nucleotides: TGCGCCAGCAGCACCGAGCCCGGGACAGGGGGCTCCTTCACCTACGAGCAGTACTTC. It codes for CASSTEPGTGGSFTYEQYF. Looking up the rest from reference TRBV5-1 and TRBJ2-7 gives the full variable domain: KAGVTQTPRYLIKTRGQQVTLSCSPISGHRSVSWYQQTPGQGLQFLFEYFSETQRNKGNFPGRFSGRQFSNSRSEMNVSTLELGDSALYLCASSTEPGTGGSFTYEQYFGPGTRLTVT.

The chain couples TRBV19 to TRBJ2-2; 7 nucleotides align to TRBD2. The J segment lost 3 bases and the V segment lost 3 bases, leaving 4 bases of the junction unmatched. The CDR3 totals 15 residues. Germline assignment: CDR1 LNHDA and CDR2 SQIVND (reference sequence). The CDR3 loop reads CASSMLAAYTGELFF. CDR3 in DNA: TGTGCCAGTAGTATGCTAGCGGCTTACACCGGGGAGCTGTTTTTT. Full variable domain (remainder filled in from reference TRBV19 and TRBJ2-2): DGGITQSPKYLFRKEGQNVTLSCEQNLNHDAMYWYRQDPGQGLRLIYYSQIVNDFQKGDIAEGYSVSREKKESFPLTVTSAQKNPTAFYLCASSMLAAYTGELFFGEGSRLTVL.

This clone was seen once. The V call is TRBV11-2, the J call TRBJ1-1, with D possibly being TRBD1 (6 bases). CDR3 length equals 16 residues. The V and J ends lost 5 bases and 3 bases respectively, with 19 bases between them. Per the germline V gene, CDR1 is SGHAT and CDR2 is FQNNGV. This chain's CDR3 is CASSPIQQGPDTEAFF. CDR3 bases: TGTGCCAGCAGCCCCATTCAACAGGGTCCGGACACTGAAGCTTTCTTT.

The chain uses TRBV7-2 and TRBJ2-5, with TRBD2 matching 7 bases. This CDR3 comprises 16 residues. V shed 5 bases and J 1 base; nucleotides not matched to a gene: 10. Germline values: CDR1 SGHTA, CDR2 FQGNSA. CDR3 sequence: CASSPSRAGLQETQYF. CDR3 DNA sequence: TGTGCCAGCAGCCCATCAAGAGCGGGGCTCCAAGAGACCCAGTACTTC.

This chain uses TRBV4-3 with TRBJ2-2; 8 nucleotides align to TRBD2. Germline trimming cut 0 bases from V and 6 bases from J; bases unmatched to any gene: 3. The germline V gene encodes CDR1 LGHNA and CDR2 YSLEER. CDR3 length: 15 amino acids. Written as DNA, the CDR3 is TGCGCCAGCAGCCAAGAAGCGGGAGCCCCCGGGGAGCTGTTTTTT. Amino acids: CASSQEAGAPGELFF.

The V and J genes are TRBV19 and TRBJ2-7; perhaps TRBD1 as D (6 bases). The CDR3 loop spans 15 amino acids. Trimming cost V 3 bases and J 7 bases, with 19 bases left between them. CDR1 is LNHDA and CDR2 is SQIVND in the germline V gene (reference sequence). The CDR3 loop is CASSIPRGQLREQYF. CDR3 DNA: TGTGCCAGTAGTATCCCCAGGGGACAACTTAGGGAGCAGTACTTC.

This rearrangement joins TRBV7-2 to TRBJ2-7, with 9 positions matching TRBD1. The length of the CDR3 is 14 residues. From germline, CDR1 is SGHTA and CDR2 FQGNSA. The trim removed 5 bases at V and 1 base at J, leaving 3 bases unmatched. The CDR3 DNA reads as TGTGCCAGCAGCGGACAGGGGTTTTCCTACGAGCAGTACTTC. It translates to CASSGQGFSYEQYF.

This chain connects TRBV5-4 to TRBJ2-5, with 7 bases aligning to TRBD2. The CDR3 loop spans 16 amino acids. Germline CDR1 reads SGHNT; CDR2 reads YYREEE (reference sequence). The trim removed 3 bases at V and 3 bases at J, leaving 11 bases unmatched. The CDR3 nucleotides read TGTGCCAGCAGCTCGGGAGGTGGCGCGGGTAAAGAGACCCAGTACTTC. Protein: CASSSGGGAGKETQYF.

There are a few counts of this clone. The chain joins TRBV6-4 to TRBJ2-3; TRBD1 is a possible D gene (6 bases). The CDR3 runs 15 residues. V lost 7 bases and J 3 bases, leaving 17 bases between the germline ends. Germline V gene sequence: CDR1 MRHNA, CDR2 SNTAGT. This CDR3 reads CASKVQGRRTDTQYF. In nucleotides, the CDR3 is TGTGCCAGCAAAGTACAGGGAAGACGGACAGATACGCAGTATTTT.

The V and J genes are TRBV11-3 and TRBJ1-2; 8 nucleotides line up with TRBD1. This CDR3 is 13 amino acids long. Germline CDR1 and CDR2: SGHNT and YENEEA. The V and J ends lost 5 bases and 8 bases, in that order; junction bases with no gene match: 7. CDR3 sequence (DNA): TGTGCCAGCAGCCTAACAGGGGGTCGAGGCTACACCTTC. Amino acid sequence: CASSLTGGRGYTF.

The chain links TRBV18 to TRBJ1-5; possible D gene TRBD1, 6 bases. The CDR3 has 15 residues. Trimming pared 3 bases from V and 5 bases from J, leaving 14 bases between. Germline V lookup: CDR1 KGHSH, CDR2 LQKENI. CDR3 residues: CASSPVHRVDQPQHF. The CDR3 bases are TGTGCCAGCTCACCGGTCCACAGGGTCGATCAGCCCCAGCATTTT.

The rearrangement uses TRBV9 and TRBJ2-7, with TRBD2 as a possible D gene (6 bases). Germline values: CDR1 SGDLS, CDR2 YYNGEE. The CDR3 has 16 amino acids. Between the trimmed V and J ends, which lost 0 bases and 5 bases, there was a span of 18 bases. CDR3 in amino acids: CASSVAVSGVSNEQYF. CDR3 DNA: TGTGCCAGCAGCGTAGCGGTTAGCGGAGTTTCCAACGAGCAGTACTTC.

V gene TRBV27 combines with J gene TRBJ2-7, with D maybe TRBD1 (6 bases). Germline assignment: CDR1 MNHEY and CDR2 SMNVEV (reference sequence). Trimming took off 4 bases at V and 0 bases at J, with 13 bases between the two ends. CDR3 length equals 15 residues. CDR3 sequence: CASSSTQGLSYEQYF. The CDR3 DNA reads TGTGCCAGCAGTTCAACACAGGGTCTCTCCTACGAGCAGTACTTC.

The chain joins TRBV9 to TRBJ1-3; perhaps TRBD1 as D (6 bases). Germline V gene sequence: CDR1 SGDLS, CDR2 YYNGEE. The CDR3 extends over 17 amino acids. Trimming cost V 0 bases and J 1 base, with 14 bases left between them. The DNA for the CDR3 is TGTGCCAGCAGCGTAGAGGGGGGGGCAAGATCTGGAAACACCATATATTTT. Translation: CASSVEGGARSGNTIYF.

J is TRBJ2-1 and V is TRBV9; 11 nucleotides line up with TRBD2. CDR1 is SGDLS, CDR2 YYNGEE, per germline. V shed 2 bases and J 3 bases; nucleotides not matched to a gene: 4. CDR3 size: 16 residues. The DNA of the CDR3 is TGTGCCAGCAGCGTGGGGGGGACTAGCGGCTACAATGAGCAGTTCTTC. Residues: CASSVGGTSGYNEQFF.

V is TRBV6-5 and J is TRBJ2-5, with a weak D call TRBD1 (5 bases). Germline V lookup: CDR1 MNHEY, CDR2 SVGAGI. V dropped 6 bases and J dropped 5 bases, with 16 bases sitting between them. The CDR3 length is 14 residues. In nucleotides, the CDR3 is TGTGCCAGCAGGCCGCCCGGGTACAGGGAGACCCAGTACTTC. This gives the protein CASRPPGYRETQYF.

This chain uses TRBV6-5 with TRBJ1-3; 7 bases are a match to TRBD1. The CDR3 has 14 amino acids. V shed 5 bases and J 2 bases; nucleotides not matched to a gene: 3. From germline, CDR1 is MNHEY and CDR2 SVGAGI. Here the CDR3 reads CASSQTGPGNTIYF. In nucleotides, the CDR3 is TGTGCCAGCAGTCAGACAGGGCCTGGAAACACCATATATTTT.

This rearrangement joins TRBV10-3 to TRBJ2-7, with D possibly being TRBD1 (5 bases). The CDR3 consists of 12 residues. The V gene's germline CDR1 is ENHRY and CDR2 SYGVKD. V was pared by 2 bases and J by 3 bases, with 5 bases between. CDR3 coding DNA: TGTGCCATCAGTGAGCAGGGCTACGAGCAGTACTTC. Protein product: CAISEQGYEQYF.

This sequence joins TRBV19 and TRBJ2-7; 10 bases are shared with TRBD1. The CDR3 has 15 residues. Germline values: CDR1 LNHDA, CDR2 SQIVND (reference sequence). The trim removed 3 bases at V and 2 bases at J, leaving 4 bases unmatched. The CDR3 here is CASSMLGTGAYEQYF. The CDR3 DNA reads as TGTGCCAGTAGTATGCTAGGGACAGGGGCCTACGAGCAGTACTTC.

The chain carries TRBV4-3 and TRBJ2-3; 9 bases are shared with TRBD2. The CDR3 totals 18 residues. Germline CDR1 is LGHNA and CDR2 is YSLEER. The V segment lost 3 bases and the J segment 4 bases; nucleotides outside the gene matches: 14. CDR3 nucleotides: TGCGCCAGCAGCCAGGAACCCGGGACTAGCATTATCGCAGATACGCAGTATTTT. Translated: CASSQEPGTSIIADTQYF.

V and J are TRBV28 and TRBJ1-5; D unclear. V lost 7 bases to trimming and J lost 5 bases, with 12 bases between them. Germline V gives CDR1 MDHEN, CDR2 SYDVKM. CDR3 length equals 13 residues. This CDR3 is CASTLGVYQPQHF. In DNA, the CDR3 is TGTGCCAGCACCCTCGGGGTCTATCAGCCCCAGCATTTT. The entire variable domain, with the rest obtained from reference TRBV28 and TRBJ1-5, is as follows: DVKVTQSSRYLVKRTGEKVFLECVQDMDHENMFWYRQDPGLGLRLIYFSYDVKMKEKGDIPEGYSVSREKKERFSLILESASTNQTSMYLCASTLGVYQPQHFGDGTRLSIL.

The chain joins TRBV28 to TRBJ2-7; 14 bases map to TRBD2. Per the germline V gene, CDR1 is MDHEN and CDR2 is SYDVKM. This CDR3 comprises 15 residues. V lost 5 bases and J lost 6; bases outside the gene matches: 6. The CDR3 coding sequence is TGTGCCAGCAGTCCAGGACTAGCGGGAGGTGGCGAGCAGTACTTC. Translation: CASSPGLAGGGEQYF.